Listed below are T cell receptor beta chains from one sample, sequenced in a study of T cell repertoires in cytomegalovirus infection. Via MiXCR, TCRdb re-called the reads, giving one row per CDR3 protein. The sample includes some 280,000 distinct CDR3 sequences, about an eighth of them seen just once. Sequencing used PBMCs. Every receptor here comes from a human donor in good health (CMV status not recorded). Some clones in this sample may be carry-over from other donors' samples. Each CDR3 is given with its conserved first and last residue. Fields, in order: clone size, V gene, J gene, D gene, CDR3 protein, CDR3 DNA. A D gene is named only where the DNA matches it firmly. Size is omitted from some rows. Given values are once, few, many or a class for expanded clones.

>-|TRBV6-2/TRBV6-3|TRBJ1-1|-
CASSYLGIQATEAFF
TGTGCCAGCAGTTACCTCGGCATCCAGGCCACTGAAGCTTTCTTT
>many|TRBV7-2|TRBJ1-3|-
CASSAQQGNTIYF
TGTGCCAGCAGCGCTCAACAGGGAAACACCATATATTTT
>-|TRBV10-3|TRBJ2-5|-
CAISAGWGQETQYF
TGTGCCATCAGTGCCGGTTGGGGGCAAGAGACCCAGTACTTC
>many|TRBV7-9|TRBJ1-5|TRBD1
CASSKGTGRDQPQHF
TGTGCCAGCAGCAAGGGGACAGGAAGAGACCAGCCCCAGCATTTT
>few|TRBV5-5|TRBJ2-1|-
CASSSNPYPGGLVYEQFF
TGTGCCAGCAGCTCTAATCCTTATCCAGGTGGATTAGTTTATGAGCAGTTCTTC
>many|TRBV7-2|TRBJ2-1|-
CASSLRSGSYNEQFF
TGTGCCAGCAGCTTAAGGAGCGGCTCCTACAATGAGCAGTTCTTC
>-|TRBV6-4|TRBJ2-1|-
CASSDSDGSEQFF
TGTGCCAGCAGTGACTCCGACGGGAGTGAGCAGTTCTTC
>-|TRBV5-1|TRBJ2-5|-
CASSLELETQYF
TGCGCCAGCAGCTTGGAGCTTGAGACCCAGTACTTC
>-|TRBV20-1|TRBJ2-7|-
CSASADSISYEQYF
TGCAGTGCTAGTGCGGACAGCATCTCCTACGAGCAGTACTTC
>-|TRBV15|TRBJ2-1|-
CATSRDNARTNNEQFF
TGTGCCACCAGCAGAGATAATGCGCGGACCAACAATGAGCAGTTCTTC
>few|TRBV20-1|TRBJ2-7|-
CSAGTGDTPYEQYF
TGCAGTGCGGGAACGGGGGACACTCCCTACGAGCAGTACTTC
>once|TRBV20-1|TRBJ1-1|-
CSARAAGGQGGAFF
TGCAGTGCTAGAGCGGCTGGGGGGCAAGGCGGAGCTTTCTTT
>many|TRBV28|TRBJ1-5|-
CASSLLTGGFQPQHF
TGTGCCAGCAGTTTACTGACAGGCGGATTTCAGCCCCAGCATTTT
>many|TRBV5-1|TRBJ2-1|-
CASSWTSGRAGYNEQFF
TGCGCCAGCAGCTGGACTTCCGGTAGGGCTGGCTACAATGAGCAGTTCTTC
>-|TRBV27|TRBJ1-2|-
CASSLNTDSYGYTF
TGTGCCAGCAGTTTAAACACGGACAGCTATGGCTACACCTTC
>many|TRBV6-5|TRBJ2-7|TRBD2
CASSFTSGGNRNEQYF
TGTGCCAGCAGTTTCACTAGCGGGGGAAATAGGAACGAGCAGTACTTC
>many|TRBV7-2|TRBJ2-7|TRBD2
CATAAGGTYEQYF
TGTGCCACAGCGGCGGGAGGAACCTACGAGCAGTACTTC
>many|TRBV6-1|TRBJ1-4|-
CASSDSPTNEKLFF
TGTGCCAGCAGTGACAGTCCAACTAATGAAAAACTGTTTTTT
>-|TRBV29-1|TRBJ2-3|-
CSGGQGQGTDTQYF
TGCAGCGGTGGGCAGGGTCAGGGCACAGATACGCAGTATTTT
>-|TRBV4-1|TRBJ2-5|-
CASSQEVLGGETQYF
TGCGCCAGCAGCCAAGAGGTCCTTGGCGGGGAGACCCAGTACTTC
>few|TRBV20-1|TRBJ1-5|-
CSARDSRGSNQPQHF
TGCAGTGCTAGAGATTCCCGGGGTAGCAATCAGCCCCAGCATTTT
>-|TRBV20-1|TRBJ1-5|TRBD1
CSARDRENQPQHF
TGCAGTGCTAGGGACAGGGAAAATCAGCCCCAGCATTTT
>many|TRBV7-6|TRBJ2-2|TRBD1
CASSPAQGAPTGELFF
TGTGCCAGCAGCCCCGCGCAGGGGGCGCCCACCGGGGAGCTGTTTTTT
>many|TRBV7-2|TRBJ2-5|-
CASTPVKVLETQYF
TGTGCCTCAACCCCCGTAAAGGTATTAGAGACCCAGTACTTC
>few|TRBV20-1|TRBJ2-7|TRBD2
CSAPVAGGPYEQYF
TGCAGTGCCCCCGTAGCGGGGGGCCCCTACGAGCAGTACTTC
>-|TRBV7-9|TRBJ1-2|TRBD1
CASRFDREFYGYTF
TGTGCCAGCAGATTCGACAGGGAGTTCTATGGCTACACCTTC
>few|TRBV28|TRBJ1-1|-
CASSLRTGGVTNTEAFF
TGTGCCAGCAGTTTACGGACCGGGGGGGTCACGAACACTGAAGCTTTCTTT
>many|TRBV7-6|TRBJ2-5|-
CASSSNKWETQYF
TGTGCCAGCAGCTCTAATAAGTGGGAGACCCAGTACTTC
>many|TRBV12-3/TRBV12-4|TRBJ1-1|TRBD1
CASSRFWGQGVGTEAFF
TGTGCCAGCAGTCGGTTTTGGGGACAGGGCGTGGGGACTGAAGCTTTCTTT
>-|TRBV12-3/TRBV12-4|TRBJ1-5|-
CASSPLRGLEINQPQHF
TGTGCCAGCAGCCCCCTCAGAGGATTGGAGATCAATCAGCCCCAGCATTTT
>-|TRBV5-1|TRBJ2-7|TRBD1
CASSPDRDRVYEQYF
TGCGCCAGCAGCCCTGACCGGGACAGGGTCTACGAGCAGTACTTC
>-|TRBV5-1|TRBJ2-3|TRBD1
CASSSLQGAGTDTQYF
TGCGCCAGCAGCTCACTACAGGGGGCCGGCACAGATACGCAGTATTTT
>many|TRBV7-2|TRBJ2-3|-
CASSLGDISDTQYF
TGTGCCAGCAGCTTAGGAGACATTTCAGATACGCAGTATTTT
>many|TRBV6-2/TRBV6-3|TRBJ1-1|-
CASSQNGLAEAFF
TGTGCCAGCAGCCAGAACGGACTCGCTGAAGCTTTCTTT
>few|TRBV10-3|TRBJ2-2|TRBD2
CAISESGGANTGELFF
TGTGCCATCAGTGAGTCGGGGGGGGCGAACACCGGGGAGCTGTTTTTT
>few|TRBV6-2/TRBV6-3|TRBJ1-4|-
CASSYAGTTNEKLFF
TGTGCCAGCAGTTACGCGGGAACAACTAATGAAAAACTGTTTTTT
>few|TRBV7-9|TRBJ1-3|-
CASSTIQTTSGNTIYF
TGTGCCAGCAGCACCATTCAGACGACCTCTGGAAACACCATATATTTT
>-|TRBV4-1|TRBJ1-1|-
CASSQDSGRTEAFF
TGCGCCAGCAGCCAAGACTCAGGGAGGACTGAAGCTTTCTTT
>-|TRBV27|TRBJ2-7|-
CASSVASVPREQYF
TGTGCCAGCAGTGTCGCCTCCGTGCCGCGAGAGCAGTACTTC
>-|TRBV6-5|TRBJ2-7|TRBD1
CAVGTASYEQYF
TGTGCAGTGGGGACAGCCTCCTACGAGCAGTACTTC
>many|TRBV7-8|TRBJ2-7|-
CASSPPGRSNEQYF
TGTGCCAGCAGCCCACCGGGCCGGTCGAACGAGCAGTACTTC
>-|TRBV10-2|TRBJ1-5|TRBD1
CASRLGTDLKEPQHF
TGCGCCAGCAGGCTCGGGACAGACCTCAAGGAGCCCCAGCATTTT
>many|TRBV6-2/TRBV6-3|TRBJ1-5|-
CASSYLGGDNQPQHF
TGTGCCAGCAGTTACTTGGGAGGGGACAATCAGCCCCAGCATTTT
>many|TRBV7-2|TRBJ1-1|-
CASSLQLNTEAFF
TGTGCCAGCAGCTTACAGTTGAACACTGAAGCTTTCTTT
>-|TRBV19|TRBJ1-3|-
CASSGLLSGNTIYF
TGTGCCAGTAGTGGACTGCTCTCTGGAAACACCATATATTTT
>-|TRBV20-1|TRBJ2-7|TRBD1
CSGGTGGAYEQYF
TGCAGTGGAGGGACAGGGGGTGCCTACGAGCAGTACTTC
>-|TRBV6-8|TRBJ2-1|TRBD2
CASSGLAGRGNEQFF
TGTGCCAGCAGTGGACTAGCGGGGAGGGGCAATGAGCAGTTCTTC
>-|TRBV4-2|TRBJ1-2|-
CASSPYTGDLNYGYTF
TGTGCCAGCAGCCCCTACACCGGGGATCTTAACTATGGCTACACCTTC
>few|TRBV20-1|TRBJ2-7|TRBD1
CSAEGWTGHYEQYF
TGCAGTGCTGAGGGTTGGACAGGGCACTACGAGCAGTACTTC
>-|TRBV5-5|TRBJ2-7|-
CASSPDRWERSYEQYF
TGTGCCAGCAGCCCGGATCGATGGGAGAGGTCCTACGAGCAGTACTTC
>many|TRBV9|TRBJ2-3|-
CASSERVFPTDTQYF
TGTGCCAGCAGCGAGAGGGTCTTTCCCACAGATACGCAGTATTTT
>many|TRBV7-8|TRBJ2-7|-
CASSLVTDRTNEQYF
TGTGCCAGCAGCTTAGTTACGGACAGAACCAACGAGCAGTACTTC
>-|TRBV29-1|TRBJ1-1|-
CSVAYQGNTEAFF
TGCAGCGTTGCCTATCAGGGGAACACTGAAGCTTTCTTT
>few|TRBV12-5|TRBJ1-1|-
CASGFTLQRGATEAFF
TGTGCTAGTGGTTTCACCCTCCAACGGGGGGCAACTGAAGCTTTCTTT
>many|TRBV6-6|TRBJ2-1|-
CASSYSRPQGGYEQFF
TGTGCCAGCAGTTACTCGAGACCGCAGGGAGGCTATGAGCAGTTCTTC